This T cell receptor beta chain emerged from a study of beta chain features in type 1 diabetes. The germline CDR1 and CDR2 sequences are SGHDN and FVKESK. Trimming shortened V by 6 bases and J by 0 bases, and 7 bases separated the two germline ends. The CDR3 loop spans 13 amino acids. The entirety of the isolated RNA underwent reverse transcription, so expressed TCRB transcripts were sequenced. Produced via immunoSEQ multiplex PCR; TCRdb's table is partial and in-frame only. This sample carries 140,000 or so clones, under 11% of them seen once, and the ten largest clones take roughly 1.4%. This clone appeared many times.

V gene TRBV14 combines with J gene TRBJ2-3, with unresolved D. Sample: naive CD4+ T cells from blood. This sequence originates from a man aged 18 to 35 in good health. CDR3 sequence: CASRRTSTDTQYF. CDR3 DNA: TGTGCCAGCAGGCGCACTAGCACAGATACGCAGTATTTT.